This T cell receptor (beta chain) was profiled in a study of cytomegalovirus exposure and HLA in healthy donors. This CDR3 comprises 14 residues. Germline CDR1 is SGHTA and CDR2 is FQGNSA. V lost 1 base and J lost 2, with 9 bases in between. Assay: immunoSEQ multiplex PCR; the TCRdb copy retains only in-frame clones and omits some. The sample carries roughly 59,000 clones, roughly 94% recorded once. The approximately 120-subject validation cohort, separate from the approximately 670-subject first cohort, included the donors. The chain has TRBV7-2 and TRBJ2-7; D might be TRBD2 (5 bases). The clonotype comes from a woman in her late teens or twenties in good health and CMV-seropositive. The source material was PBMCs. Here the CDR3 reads CASSLVTGTYEQYF. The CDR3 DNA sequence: TGTGCCAGCAGCTTAGTCACGGGGACCTACGAGCAGTACTTC.